This TCR beta chain appears in the sequencing data of a study of shared T cell receptors in the human thymus. CDR1 MGHRA and CDR2 YSYEKL come from the germline V gene. This CDR3 contains 15 residues. Deletions cut 3 bases from V and 4 bases from J, with 16 bases between. Repertoires were generated with immunoSEQ multiplex PCR, while TCRdb's copy carries only in-frame clones and drops some. Of about 380,000 clones listed, just under 95% are singletons. The chain uses TRBV4-1 and TRBJ2-7; D is possibly TRBD1 (7 bases). This receptor was taken from a human donor. Sequenced material: thymocytes. The CDR3 DNA is TGCGCCAGCAGCCAGAGGCAGGGGGGACCTTACGAGCAGTACTTC. The encoded protein is CASSQRQGGPYEQYF.